This TCR beta chain was captured by sequencing in a study of blood T cell repertoires in COVID-19. Germline V gene data show CDR1 as MNHNS and CDR2 as SASEGT. CDR3 length: 13 residues. Trimming took 3 bases from V and 7 from J, leaving 12 bases between them. Followed longitudinally, the Seattle patients had been enrolled during active infection. Per the study methods: Amplification of reference gene primers was used by the study to estimate nucleated cell counts. TCRdb's copy holds only in-frame clones and misses some; the assay was immunoSEQ multiplex PCR. The DNA was the basis for D and trimming; V, J and clone size are from that table. The sample includes 400,000 to 450,000 clones, about 87% of them seen just once.

The chain combines TRBV6-1 with TRBJ1-2, with D possibly matching TRBD1 (6 bases). Sample: peripheral blood. This receptor was taken from a woman aged 50 to 60 with COVID-19, enrolled during active disease. The CDR3 region is CASSERRGRGYTF. As DNA, the CDR3 is TGTGCCAGCAGTGAGCGCAGGGGTCGTGGCTACACCTTC.